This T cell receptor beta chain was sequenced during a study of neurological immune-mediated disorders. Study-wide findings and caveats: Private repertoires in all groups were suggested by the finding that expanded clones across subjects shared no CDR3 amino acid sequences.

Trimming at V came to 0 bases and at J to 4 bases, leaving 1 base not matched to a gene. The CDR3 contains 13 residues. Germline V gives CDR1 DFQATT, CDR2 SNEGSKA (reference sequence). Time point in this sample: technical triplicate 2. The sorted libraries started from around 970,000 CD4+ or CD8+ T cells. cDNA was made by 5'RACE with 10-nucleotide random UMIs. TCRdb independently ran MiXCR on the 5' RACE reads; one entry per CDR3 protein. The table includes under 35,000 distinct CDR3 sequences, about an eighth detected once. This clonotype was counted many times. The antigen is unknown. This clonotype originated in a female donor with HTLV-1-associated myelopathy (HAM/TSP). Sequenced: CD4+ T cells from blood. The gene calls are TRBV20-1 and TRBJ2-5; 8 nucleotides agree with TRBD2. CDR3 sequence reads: CSARDSGVETQYF. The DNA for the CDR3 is TGCAGTGCTAGAGATAGCGGGGTAGAGACCCAGTACTTC.